Presented here are 11 T cell receptor beta chains from one specimen sequenced in a study of cytomegalovirus exposure and HLA in healthy donors (dated by TCRdb to about 2017). The library was produced with the immunoSEQ multiplex PCR assay. For the multiplex PCR, a mixture combining 60 forward primers for TCR Vbeta segments and 13 reverse primers for TCR Jbeta segments was used. Drawn from immuneACCESS, this table holds only the in-frame rearrangements with V and J called that TCRdb kept. Clones are partly lost; checked studies trace under half to an unresolved V gene and leave the rest unexplained. The sample data list about 110,000 clones, and over 80% of these were observed just once. Less than 3% of the sample is taken by the ten largest. Sample: PBMCs. These receptors all come from a man under 40 in good health and CMV-seropositive.

The chain couples TRBV21-1 to TRBJ1-2; the D call TRBD1 from the table was never checked on the DNA. TRBV21-1 is reported as a pseudogene. CDR3 length: 8 residues. In nucleotides, the CDR3 is TGTGCCAGCAGCAAAGACAGTTTC. Protein sequence: CASSKDSF.

The chain couples TRBV30 to TRBJ2-2; D perhaps matches TRBD1 (6 bases). The CDR3 covers 12 residues. CDR1 is GTSNPN, CDR2 SVGIG, per germline (reference sequence). V was pared by 2 bases and J by 10 bases, with 11 bases between. The chain's CDR3 is CAWSPRQEELFF. In DNA form, the CDR3 reads TGTGCCTGGAGTCCCCGACAGGAGGAGCTGTTTTTT.

The gene calls are TRBV14 and TRBJ2-7, with D perhaps TRBD2 (6 bases). Germline V gene lookup returns CDR1 SGHDN and CDR2 FVKESK. Trimming shortened V by 1 base and J by 5 bases, and 15 bases separated the two germline ends. The CDR3 covers 15 residues. The CDR3 region is CASSQVRLRGDEQYF. The CDR3 region has the DNA TGTGCCAGCAGCCAAGTCCGCCTCCGCGGGGACGAGCAGTACTTC.

V gene TRBV30 combines with J gene TRBJ1-6; no clear D. CDR1 and CDR2 (germline): GTSNPN, SVGIG (reference sequence). Between the trimmed V and J ends, which lost 5 bases and 9 bases, there was a span of 17 bases. CDR3 length: 14 residues. The CDR3 here is CAWFSKTPPSPLHF. The CDR3 bases are TGTGCCTGGTTTAGCAAAACGCCCCCTTCACCCCTCCACTTT.

There are a few counts of this clone. This chain joins TRBV5-1 and TRBJ1-2; TRBD1 might be the D (5 bases). Germline CDR1 is SGHRS and CDR2 is YFSETQ. This CDR3 region has 15 residues. V was clipped by 1 base and J by 2 bases, with 12 bases between them. CDR3 DNA: TGCGCCAGCAGCTTGTTGAGGGGAGGCAACTATGGCTACACCTTC. It encodes CASSLLRGGNYGYTF.

This clone came up a few times. The chain carries TRBV10-1 and TRBJ1-2; D call uncertain. Germline CDR1 and CDR2: WNHNN and SYGVQD (reference sequence). V was clipped by 3 bases and J by 5 bases, with 10 bases between them. The CDR3 spans 13 residues. The CDR3 bases are TGCGCCAGCAGTGAAAGGCGGCCTTATGGCTACACCTTC. Protein product: CASSERRPYGYTF.

The chain has TRBV6-1 and TRBJ2-7, with 9 bases that match TRBD1. Germline V gives CDR1 MNHNS, CDR2 SASEGT. V dropped 1 base and J dropped 6; count of bases not matched to a gene: 4. This CDR3 is 14 amino acids long. The CDR3 is CASSEEWTGVEQYF. The CDR3 DNA reads as TGTGCCAGCAGTGAAGAGTGGACAGGGGTCGAGCAGTACTTC.

The chain has TRBV29-1 and TRBJ1-5; TRBD1 agrees at 7 bases. CDR1 is SQVTM and CDR2 is ANQGSEA in the germline V gene. This CDR3 contains 13 residues. Unmatched junction bases numbered 10, after V lost 8 bases and J lost 6 bases. The CDR3 coding sequence is TGCAGCACTAACACAGGGGCGGGTCAGCCCCAGCATTTT. It encodes CSTNTGAGQPQHF.

Remarks on this clone: A junction boundary mismatches the germline segment, possibly from a read error. The chain links TRBV7-9 to TRBJ2-7, with 10 nucleotides matching TRBD1. Germline V CDR1 and CDR2: SEHNR, FQNEAQ (reference sequence). This CDR3 comprises 15 residues. The CDR3, as DNA: TGTTCCAGCAGCTTTGCCGGGACAGGGGATAACGAGCAGTACTTC. Encoded protein: CSSSFAGTGDNEQYF.

This clone was seen just once. The chain uses TRBV12-5 and TRBJ2-1; 16 bases are shared with TRBD2. Germline lookup yields CDR1 LGHNT and CDR2 FRNRAP. This CDR3 has 16 residues. V gave up 5 bases and J gave up 9 bases; unmatched junction bases: 7. CDR3 DNA: TGTGCTAGTGGTCCCGGGACTAGCGGGGGGGCCTCTGAGCAGTTCTTC. Protein: CASGPGTSGGASEQFF.

The chain carries TRBV7-2 and TRBJ2-1, with TRBD2 matching 9 bases. CDR1 is SGHTA and CDR2 is FQGNSA in the germline V gene. This CDR3 region has 15 residues. After removal of 5 bases from V and 8 bases from J, the junction contained 10 bases not matched to a gene. For the CDR3, the DNA is TGTGCCAGCAGCCCTCAACGACTAGCGGAACATGAGCAGTTCTTC. This encodes CASSPQRLAEHEQFF.